This T cell receptor beta chain was sequenced in a study of cytomegalovirus exposure and HLA in healthy donors. PCR was performed using 60 Vbeta and 13 Jbeta primers. Using immunoSEQ multiplex PCR, the repertoire was profiled, and TCRdb retains in-frame clones only, with some absent. The repertoire table contains 75,000 to 100,000 clones. V gave up 6 bases and J gave up 3 bases; unmatched junction bases: 3. The CDR3 contains 14 residues. Germline V CDR1 and CDR2: LNHDA, SQIVND (reference sequence). The rearrangement uses TRBV19 and TRBJ2-7, with 12 bases fitting TRBD2. What was sequenced was PBMCs. The TCR originated in a woman aged 55-75 years in good health and CMV-seronegative. Here the CDR3 reads CASSTLAGGYEQYF. The CDR3 DNA is TGTGCCAGTAGCACACTAGCGGGAGGCTACGAGCAGTACTTC.